The source of this T cell receptor (beta chain) is a study of blood T cell repertoires in COVID-19. The CDR3 extends over 13 amino acids. CDR1 is SQVTM, CDR2 ANQGSEA, per germline. V was shortened by 7 bases and J by 5 bases, with 14 bases between the two germline ends. Assay: immunoSEQ multiplex PCR; the TCRdb copy retains only in-frame clones and omits some. The data contain 95,000 to 110,000 clones, roughly 80% of them seen just once; the ten biggest clones take up about 27%. J is TRBJ2-2 and V is TRBV29-1, with D maybe TRBD1 (6 bases). This TCR derives from a man aged 55 to 69 with acute or convalescent COVID-19. Input material: peripheral blood. The CDR3 loop reads CSGVGQSTGELFF. In DNA, the CDR3 is TGCAGCGGAGTCGGACAGTCGACCGGGGAGCTGTTTTTT.